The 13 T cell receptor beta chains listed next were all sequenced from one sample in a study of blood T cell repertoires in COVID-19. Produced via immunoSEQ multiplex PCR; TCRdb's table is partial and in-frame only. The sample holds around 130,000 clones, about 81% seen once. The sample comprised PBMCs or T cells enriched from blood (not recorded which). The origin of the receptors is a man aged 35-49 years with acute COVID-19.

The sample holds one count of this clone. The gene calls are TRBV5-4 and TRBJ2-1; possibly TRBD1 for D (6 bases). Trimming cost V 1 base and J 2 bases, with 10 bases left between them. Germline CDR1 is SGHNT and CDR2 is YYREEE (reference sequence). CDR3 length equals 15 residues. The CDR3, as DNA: TGTGCCAGCAGCTTGAGCCAGGGGACCTACAATGAGCAGTTCTTC. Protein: CASSLSQGTYNEQFF. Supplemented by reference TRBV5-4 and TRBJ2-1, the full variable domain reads ETGVTQSPTHLIKTRGQQVTLRCSSQSGHNTVSWYQQALGQGPQFIFQYYREEENGRGNFPPRFSGLQFPNYSSELNVNALELDDSALYLCASSLSQGTYNEQFFGPGTRLTVL.

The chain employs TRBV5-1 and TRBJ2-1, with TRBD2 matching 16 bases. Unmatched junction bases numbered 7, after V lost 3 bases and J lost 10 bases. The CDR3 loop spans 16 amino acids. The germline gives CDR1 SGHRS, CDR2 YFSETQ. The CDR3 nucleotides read TGCGCCAGCAGCTCCGGGACTAGCGGGGGGGTAGAGGAGCAGTTCTTC. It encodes CASSSGTSGGVEEQFF.

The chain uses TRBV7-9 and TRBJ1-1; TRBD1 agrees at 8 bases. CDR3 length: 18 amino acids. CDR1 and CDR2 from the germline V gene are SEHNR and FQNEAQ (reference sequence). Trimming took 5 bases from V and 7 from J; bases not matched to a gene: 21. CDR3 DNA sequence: TGTGCCAGCAGCCCAGCGGCCGCCGGACAGGGTGATCCCAATGAAGCTTTCTTT. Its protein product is CASSPAAAGQGDPNEAFF.

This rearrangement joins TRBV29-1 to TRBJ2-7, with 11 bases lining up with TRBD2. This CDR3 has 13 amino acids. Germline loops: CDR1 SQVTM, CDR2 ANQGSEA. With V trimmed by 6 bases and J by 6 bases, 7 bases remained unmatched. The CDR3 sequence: CSVRSGGVGEQYF. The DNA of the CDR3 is TGCAGCGTGCGTAGCGGGGGGGTTGGCGAGCAGTACTTC.

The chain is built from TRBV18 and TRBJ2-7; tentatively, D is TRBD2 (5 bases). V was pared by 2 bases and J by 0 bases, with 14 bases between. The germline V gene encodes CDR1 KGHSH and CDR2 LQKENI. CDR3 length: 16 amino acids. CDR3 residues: CASSPNPGLGSYEQYF. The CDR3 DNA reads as TGTGCCAGCTCACCAAACCCAGGACTCGGCTCCTACGAGCAGTACTTC.

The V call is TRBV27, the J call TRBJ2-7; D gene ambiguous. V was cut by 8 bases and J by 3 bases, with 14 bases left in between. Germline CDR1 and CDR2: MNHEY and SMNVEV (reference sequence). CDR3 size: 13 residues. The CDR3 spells CASAARINYEQYF. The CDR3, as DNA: TGTGCCAGCGCCGCGAGGATCAACTACGAGCAGTACTTC.

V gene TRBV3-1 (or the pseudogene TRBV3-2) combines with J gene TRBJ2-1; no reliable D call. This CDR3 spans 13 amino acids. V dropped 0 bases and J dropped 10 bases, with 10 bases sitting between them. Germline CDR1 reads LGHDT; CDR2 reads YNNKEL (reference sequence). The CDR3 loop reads CASSQEFRSEQFF. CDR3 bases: TGTGCCAGCAGCCAAGAGTTTAGATCGGAGCAGTTCTTC.

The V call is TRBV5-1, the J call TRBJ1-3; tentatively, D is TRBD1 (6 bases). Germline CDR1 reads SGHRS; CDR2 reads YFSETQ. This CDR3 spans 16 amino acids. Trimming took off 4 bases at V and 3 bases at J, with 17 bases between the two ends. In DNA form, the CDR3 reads TGCGCCAGCAGCCCGACCGGGGGGGGCGATGGAAACACCATATATTTT. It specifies CASSPTGGGDGNTIYF.

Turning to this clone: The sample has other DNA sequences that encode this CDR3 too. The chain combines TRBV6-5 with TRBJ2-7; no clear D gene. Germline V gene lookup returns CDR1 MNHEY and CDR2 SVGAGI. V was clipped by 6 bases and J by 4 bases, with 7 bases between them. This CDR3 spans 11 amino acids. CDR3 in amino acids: CASSRGYEQYF. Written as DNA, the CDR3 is TGTGCCAGCAGCCGAGGATACGAGCAGTACTTC.

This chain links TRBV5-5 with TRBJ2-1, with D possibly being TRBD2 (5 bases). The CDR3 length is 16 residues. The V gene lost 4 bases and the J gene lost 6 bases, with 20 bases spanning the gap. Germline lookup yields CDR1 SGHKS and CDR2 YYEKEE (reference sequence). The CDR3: CASSQFSSLEGNEQFF. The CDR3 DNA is TGTGCCAGCAGCCAATTTAGCAGCCTAGAGGGCAATGAGCAGTTCTTC.

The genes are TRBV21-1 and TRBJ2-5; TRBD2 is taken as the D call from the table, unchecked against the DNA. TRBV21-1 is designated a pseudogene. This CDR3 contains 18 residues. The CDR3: CASSYARLAGLLQETQYF. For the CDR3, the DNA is TGTGCCAGCAGCTATGCTCGGCTAGCGGGGTTATTACAAGAGACCCAGTACTTC.

CDR3 in amino acids: CASSIQGSNTGELFF. CDR3 coding DNA: TGTGCCAGCAGCATCCAGGGATCGAACACCGGGGAGCTGTTTTTT. V gene TRBV11-2 combines with J gene TRBJ2-2, with D possibly being TRBD1 (5 bases). The CDR3 runs 15 residues. Trimming took 5 bases from V and 0 from J, leaving 10 bases between them. CDR1 and CDR2 (germline): SGHAT, FQNNGV. Together with reference TRBV11-2 and TRBJ2-2, the CDR3 gives the full variable domain: EAGVAQSPRYKIIEKRQSVAFWCNPISGHATLYWYQQILGQGPKLLIQFQNNGVVDDSQLPKDRFSAERLKGVDSTLKIQPAKLEDSAVYLCASSIQGSNTGELFFGEGSRLTVL.

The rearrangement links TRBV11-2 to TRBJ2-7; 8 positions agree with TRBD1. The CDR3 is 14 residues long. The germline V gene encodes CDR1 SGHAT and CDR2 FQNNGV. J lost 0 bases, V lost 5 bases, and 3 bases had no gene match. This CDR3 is CASSRDRSSYEQYF. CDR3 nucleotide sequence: TGTGCCAGCAGCCGGGACAGGAGCTCCTACGAGCAGTACTTC.